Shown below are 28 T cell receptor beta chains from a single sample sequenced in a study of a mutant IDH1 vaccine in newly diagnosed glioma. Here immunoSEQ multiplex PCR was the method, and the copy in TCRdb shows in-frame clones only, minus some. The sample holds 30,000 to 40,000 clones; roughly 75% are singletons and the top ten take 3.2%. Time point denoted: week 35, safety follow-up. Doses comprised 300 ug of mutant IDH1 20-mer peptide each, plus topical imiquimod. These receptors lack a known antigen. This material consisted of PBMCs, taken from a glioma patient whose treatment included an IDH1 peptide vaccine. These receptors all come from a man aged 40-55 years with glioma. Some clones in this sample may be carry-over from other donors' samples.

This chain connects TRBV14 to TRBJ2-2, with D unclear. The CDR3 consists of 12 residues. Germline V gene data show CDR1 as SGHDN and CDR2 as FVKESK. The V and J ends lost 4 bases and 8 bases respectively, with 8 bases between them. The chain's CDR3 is CASSPRAGELFF. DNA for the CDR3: TGTGCCAGCAGCCCACGGGCTGGGGAGCTGTTTTTT.

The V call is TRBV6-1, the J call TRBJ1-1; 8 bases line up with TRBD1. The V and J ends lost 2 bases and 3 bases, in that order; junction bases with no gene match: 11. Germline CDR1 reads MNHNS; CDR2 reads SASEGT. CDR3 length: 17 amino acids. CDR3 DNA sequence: TGTGCCAGCAGTGAACCCTGGGCGACAGGGGTGGACACTGAAGCTTTCTTT. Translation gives CASSEPWATGVDTEAFF.

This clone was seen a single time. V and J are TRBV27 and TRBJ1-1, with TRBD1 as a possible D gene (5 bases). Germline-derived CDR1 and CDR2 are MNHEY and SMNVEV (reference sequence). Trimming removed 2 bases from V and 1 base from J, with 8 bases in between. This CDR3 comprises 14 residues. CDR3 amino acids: CASSLTGPNTEAFF. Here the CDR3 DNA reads TGTGCCAGCAGTTTAACAGGACCGAACACTGAAGCTTTCTTT.

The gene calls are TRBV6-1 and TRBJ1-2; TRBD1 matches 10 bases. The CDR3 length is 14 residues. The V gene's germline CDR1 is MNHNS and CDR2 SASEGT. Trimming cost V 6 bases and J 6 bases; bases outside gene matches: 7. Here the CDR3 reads CASSRDRGPHGYTF. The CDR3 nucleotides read TGTGCCAGCAGCCGGGACAGGGGCCCGCATGGCTACACCTTC.

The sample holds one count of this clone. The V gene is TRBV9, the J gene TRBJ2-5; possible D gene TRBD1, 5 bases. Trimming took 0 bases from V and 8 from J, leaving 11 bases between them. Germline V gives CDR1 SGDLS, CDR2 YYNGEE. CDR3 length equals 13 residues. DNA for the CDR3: TGTGCCAGCAGCGTAGATTCCCAGGGCACCCAGTACTTC. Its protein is CASSVDSQGTQYF.

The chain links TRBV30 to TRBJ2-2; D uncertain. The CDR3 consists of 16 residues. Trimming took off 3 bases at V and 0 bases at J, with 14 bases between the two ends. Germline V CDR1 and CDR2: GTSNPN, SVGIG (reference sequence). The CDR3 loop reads CAWRPTAVANTGELFF. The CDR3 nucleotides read TGTGCCTGGAGGCCTACGGCAGTCGCGAACACCGGGGAGCTGTTTTTT.

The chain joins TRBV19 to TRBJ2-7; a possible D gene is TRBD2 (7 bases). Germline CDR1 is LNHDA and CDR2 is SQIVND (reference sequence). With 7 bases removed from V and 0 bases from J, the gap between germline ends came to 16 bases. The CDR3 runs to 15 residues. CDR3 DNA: TGTGCCAGTATCGGGGGGCGCGGGGGCTCCTACGAGCAGTACTTC. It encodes CASIGGRGGSYEQYF.

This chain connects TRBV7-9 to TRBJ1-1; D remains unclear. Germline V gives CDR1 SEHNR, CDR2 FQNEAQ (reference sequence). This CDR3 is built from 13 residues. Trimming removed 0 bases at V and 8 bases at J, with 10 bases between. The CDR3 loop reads CASSLAPGLEAFF. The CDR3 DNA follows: TGTGCCAGCAGCTTAGCCCCCGGATTGGAAGCTTTCTTT.

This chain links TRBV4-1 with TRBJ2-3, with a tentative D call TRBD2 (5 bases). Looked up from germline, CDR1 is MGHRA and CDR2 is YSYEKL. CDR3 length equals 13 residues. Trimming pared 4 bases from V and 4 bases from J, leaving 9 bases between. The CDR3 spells CASSLMGADTQYF. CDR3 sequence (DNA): TGCGCCAGCAGCCTCATGGGAGCAGATACGCAGTATTTT.

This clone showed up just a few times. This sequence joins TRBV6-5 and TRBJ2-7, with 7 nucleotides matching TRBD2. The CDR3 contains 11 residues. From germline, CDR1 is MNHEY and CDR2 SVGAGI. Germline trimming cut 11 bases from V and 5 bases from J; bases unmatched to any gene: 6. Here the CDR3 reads CAVRGTNEQYF. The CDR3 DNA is TGTGCCGTCCGGGGGACTAACGAGCAGTACTTC.

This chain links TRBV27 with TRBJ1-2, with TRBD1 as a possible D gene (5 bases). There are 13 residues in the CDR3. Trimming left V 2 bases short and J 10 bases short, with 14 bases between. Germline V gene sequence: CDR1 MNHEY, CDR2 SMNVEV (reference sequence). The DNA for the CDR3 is TGTGCCAGCAGTTTAAGGCCGGGGGATGACTACACCTTC. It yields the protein CASSLRPGDDYTF.

This CDR3 is CASSSGTDHTF. Here the CDR3 DNA reads TGCGCCAGCAGCTCCGGGACGGACCACACCTTC. The chain employs TRBV5-1 and TRBJ1-2; TRBD1 is a possible D gene (5 bases). Germline V gene data show CDR1 as SGHRS and CDR2 as YFSETQ. The CDR3 has 11 amino acids. V was cut by 3 bases and J by 12 bases, with 12 bases left in between.

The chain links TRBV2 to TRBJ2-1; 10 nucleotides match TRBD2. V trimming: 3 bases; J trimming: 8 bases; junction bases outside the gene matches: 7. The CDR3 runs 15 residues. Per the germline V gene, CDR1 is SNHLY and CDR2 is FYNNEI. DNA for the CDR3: TGTGCCAGCAGTGACGCGCTAGCGGGGGTCGATGAGCAGTTCTTC. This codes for CASSDALAGVDEQFF.

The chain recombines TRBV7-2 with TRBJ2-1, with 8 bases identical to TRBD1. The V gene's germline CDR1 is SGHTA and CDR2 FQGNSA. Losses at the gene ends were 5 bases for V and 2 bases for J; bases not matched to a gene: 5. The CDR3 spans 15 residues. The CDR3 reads CASSTTGQAYNEQFF. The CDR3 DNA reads TGTGCCAGCAGCACTACGGGACAGGCCTACAATGAGCAGTTCTTC.

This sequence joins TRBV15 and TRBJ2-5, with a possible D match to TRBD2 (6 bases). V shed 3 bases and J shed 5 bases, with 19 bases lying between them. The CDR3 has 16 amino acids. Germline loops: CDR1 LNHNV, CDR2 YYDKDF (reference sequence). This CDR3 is CATSSGTGRVGETQYF. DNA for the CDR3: TGTGCCACCAGCAGTGGGACTGGCAGGGTCGGGGAGACCCAGTACTTC.

In DNA, the CDR3 is TGTGCCAGCAGTGCACAGGGAAACTATGGCTACACCTTC. Protein sequence: CASSAQGNYGYTF. The chain uses TRBV2 and TRBJ1-2; D is perhaps TRBD1 (6 bases). The CDR3 runs 13 residues. Germline V lookup: CDR1 SNHLY, CDR2 FYNNEI. Trimming took off 4 bases at V and 2 bases at J, with 8 bases between the two ends. The variable domain in full, with the rest retrieved from reference TRBV2 and TRBJ1-2, is EPEVTQTPSHQVTQMGQEVILRCVPISNHLYFYWYRQILGQKVEFLVSFYNNEISEKSEIFDDQFSVERPDGSNFTLKIRSTKLEDSAMYFCASSAQGNYGYTFGSGTRLTVV.

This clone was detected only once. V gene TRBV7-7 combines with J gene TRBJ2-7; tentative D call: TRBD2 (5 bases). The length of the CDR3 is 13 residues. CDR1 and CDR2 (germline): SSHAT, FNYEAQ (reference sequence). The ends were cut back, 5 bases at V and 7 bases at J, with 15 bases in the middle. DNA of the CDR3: TGTGCCAGCAGCACGGGTGGCGGGCGGGAGCAGTACTTC. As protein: CASSTGGGREQYF.

CDR3 bases: TGTGCCAGCAGCGTAAGGGGGACATTCGGTGGCTACACCTTC. It encodes CASSVRGTFGGYTF. V gene TRBV9 combines with J gene TRBJ1-2, with D maybe TRBD1 (6 bases). The germline V gene has CDR1 SGDLS and CDR2 YYNGEE. This CDR3 spans 14 amino acids. Trimming shortened V by 1 base and J by 7 bases, and 14 bases separated the two germline ends.

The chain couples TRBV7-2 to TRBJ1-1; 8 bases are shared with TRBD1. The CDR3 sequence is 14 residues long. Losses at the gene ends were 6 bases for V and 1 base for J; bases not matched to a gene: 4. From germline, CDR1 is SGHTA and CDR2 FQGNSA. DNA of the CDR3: TGTGCCAGCAGGCTACAGGGGGGGAACACTGAAGCTTTCTTT. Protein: CASRLQGGNTEAFF.

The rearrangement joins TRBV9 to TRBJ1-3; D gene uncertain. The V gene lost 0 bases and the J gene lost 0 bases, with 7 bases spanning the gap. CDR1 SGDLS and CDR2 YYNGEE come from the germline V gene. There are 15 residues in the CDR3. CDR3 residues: CASSVDGYSGNTIYF. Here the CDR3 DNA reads TGTGCCAGCAGCGTAGATGGGTACTCTGGAAACACCATATATTTT.

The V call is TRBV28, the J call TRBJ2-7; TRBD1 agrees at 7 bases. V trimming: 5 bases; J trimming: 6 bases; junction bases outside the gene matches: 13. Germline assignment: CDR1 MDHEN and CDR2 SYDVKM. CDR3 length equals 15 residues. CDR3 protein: CASSLGRQGRGEQYF. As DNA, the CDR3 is TGTGCCAGCAGTCTTGGAAGACAGGGTCGGGGCGAGCAGTACTTC.

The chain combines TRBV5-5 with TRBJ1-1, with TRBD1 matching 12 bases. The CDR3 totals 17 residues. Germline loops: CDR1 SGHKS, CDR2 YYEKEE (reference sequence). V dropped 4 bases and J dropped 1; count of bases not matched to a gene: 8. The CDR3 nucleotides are TGTGCCAGCAGCCGAGCCGGGACAGGGGGCCGGAACACTGAAGCTTTCTTT. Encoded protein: CASSRAGTGGRNTEAFF.

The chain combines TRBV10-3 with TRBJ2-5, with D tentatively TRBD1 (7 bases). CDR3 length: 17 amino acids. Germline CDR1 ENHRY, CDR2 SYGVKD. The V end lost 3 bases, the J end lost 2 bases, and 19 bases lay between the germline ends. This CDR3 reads CAISDFGRAGGQETQYF. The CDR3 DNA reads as TGTGCCATCAGTGATTTCGGTAGGGCAGGGGGGCAAGAGACCCAGTACTTC.

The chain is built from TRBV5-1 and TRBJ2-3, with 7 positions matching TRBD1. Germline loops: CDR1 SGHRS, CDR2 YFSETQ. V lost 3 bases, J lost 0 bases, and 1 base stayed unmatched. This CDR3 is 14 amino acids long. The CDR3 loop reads CASSSTGSTDTQYF. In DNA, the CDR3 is TGCGCCAGCAGCTCGACAGGGAGCACAGATACGCAGTATTTT. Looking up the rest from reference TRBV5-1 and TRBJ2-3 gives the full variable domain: KAGVTQTPRYLIKTRGQQVTLSCSPISGHRSVSWYQQTPGQGLQFLFEYFSETQRNKGNFPGRFSGRQFSNSRSEMNVSTLELGDSALYLCASSSTGSTDTQYFGPGTRLTVL.

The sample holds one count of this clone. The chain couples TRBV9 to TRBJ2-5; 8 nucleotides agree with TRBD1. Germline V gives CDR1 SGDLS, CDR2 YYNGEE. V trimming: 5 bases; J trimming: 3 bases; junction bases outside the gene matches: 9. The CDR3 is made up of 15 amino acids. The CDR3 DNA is TGTGCCAGCAGTCCTCTCCGGGACAGGAAAGAGACCCAGTACTTC. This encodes CASSPLRDRKETQYF.

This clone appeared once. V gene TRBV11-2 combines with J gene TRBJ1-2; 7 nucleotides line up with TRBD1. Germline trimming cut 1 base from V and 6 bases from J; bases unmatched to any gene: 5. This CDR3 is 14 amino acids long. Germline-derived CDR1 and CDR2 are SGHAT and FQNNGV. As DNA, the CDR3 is TGTGCCAGCAGCTTAGGGGCAGGGGGGGATGGCTACACCTTC. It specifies CASSLGAGGDGYTF.

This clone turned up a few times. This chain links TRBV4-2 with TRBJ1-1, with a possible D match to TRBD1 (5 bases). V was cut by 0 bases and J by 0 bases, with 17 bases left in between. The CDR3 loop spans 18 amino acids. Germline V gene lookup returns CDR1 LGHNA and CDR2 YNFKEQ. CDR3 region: CASSQDVGGPLMNTEAFF. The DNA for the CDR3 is TGTGCCAGCAGCCAAGATGTCGGGGGTCCCCTAATGAACACTGAAGCTTTCTTT.

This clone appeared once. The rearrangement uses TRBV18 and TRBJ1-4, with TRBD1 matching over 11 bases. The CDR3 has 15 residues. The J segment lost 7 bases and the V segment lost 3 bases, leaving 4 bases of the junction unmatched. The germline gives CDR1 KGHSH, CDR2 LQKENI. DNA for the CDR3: TGTGCCAGCTCACCTCCGGGACAGGGGGTTGAAAAACTGTTTTTT. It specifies CASSPPGQGVEKLFF. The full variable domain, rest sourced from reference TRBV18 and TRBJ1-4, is NAGVMQNPRHLVRRRGQEARLRCSPMKGHSHVYWYRQLPEEGLKFMVYLQKENIIDESGMPKERFSAEFPKEGPSILRIQQVVRGDSAAYFCASSPPGQGVEKLFFGSGTQLSVL.